The T cell receptor beta chain described here comes from a study of T cell repertoires in cytomegalovirus infection. Study-wide background: Shared public TCR beta signatures pointed to both CMV infection and a matching HLA type.

V shed 5 bases, J shed 6 bases, and the junction held 7 bases outside the gene matches. Germline-derived CDR1 and CDR2 are SGHTA and FQGNSA. The CDR3 is 14 residues long. TCRdb independently ran MiXCR on the reads; one entry per CDR3 protein. The profile covers approximately 500,000 distinct CDR3 sequences, with more than 20% appearing a single time and over 10% taken by the ten largest. Whole-study results and caveats: The ex vivo response was dominated by HLA-C-restricted CMV-specific TCR beta clonotypes. Pooled public TCR beta family frequency picked out CMV carriers with the relevant HLA.

This clonotype was seen many times. As yet, its antigen is unknown. The sample comprised PBMCs. The TCR originated in a human donor in good health (CMV status not recorded). Some clones in this sample may be carry-over from other donors' samples. The chain uses TRBV7-2 and TRBJ1-5; 7 nucleotides line up with TRBD1. In nucleotides, the CDR3 is TGTGCCAGCAGCCAAAGGGGGCGCAGTCAGCCCCAGCATTTT. Translation: CASSQRGRSQPQHF.